The 19 T cell receptor beta chains presented below share a single source sample, sequenced in a study of T-cell reconstitution after alpha-beta-depleted transplantation in children. Unique molecular identifiers featured in how the TCRbeta library was prepared. TCRdb re-called the PCR reads through MiXCR, storing one row per CDR3 protein. The sample shows over 100,000 distinct CDR3 sequences, 10% to 13% of them seen only once. Material: PBMCs, obtained before TCRalphabeta/CD19-depleted stem cell transplant. Receptor source: a boy aged 2-9 years with acute lymphoblastic leukemia, due to receive a stem cell transplant.

The chain combines TRBV28 with TRBJ2-7; a possible D gene is TRBD1 (6 bases). Germline loops: CDR1 MDHEN, CDR2 SYDVKM. Trimming took off 6 bases at V and 2 bases at J, with 14 bases between the two ends. The CDR3 runs to 14 residues. CDR3 bases: TGTGCCAGCAGCCGAACAGGGTACCCCTACGAGCAGTACTTC. This gives the protein CASSRTGYPYEQYF. Full variable domain (outside the CDR3, taken from reference TRBV28 and TRBJ2-7): DVKVTQSSRYLVKRTGEKVFLECVQDMDHENMFWYRQDPGLGLRLIYFSYDVKMKEKGDIPEGYSVSREKKERFSLILESASTNQTSMYLCASSRTGYPYEQYFGPGTRLTVT.

The J gene is TRBJ1-5, the V gene TRBV20-1; D perhaps matches TRBD1 (5 bases). Germline V gives CDR1 DFQATT, CDR2 SNEGSKA (reference sequence). The V gene lost 4 bases and the J gene lost 4 bases, with 8 bases spanning the gap. The CDR3 contains 12 residues. In DNA, the CDR3 is TGCAGTGCTAAAGGACATAATCAGCCCCAGCATTTT. The encoded protein is CSAKGHNQPQHF.

This chain uses TRBV28 with TRBJ1-4, with D maybe TRBD1 (6 bases). Per the germline V gene, CDR1 is MDHEN and CDR2 is SYDVKM. Trimming stripped 8 bases from V and 7 bases from J, with 14 bases between. The CDR3 is 13 amino acids. CDR3 bases: TGTGCCAGCCTCGGCGGGGGGGCTGAAAAACTGTTTTTT. Amino acid sequence: CASLGGGAEKLFF.

This clonotype rates as medium-sized (0.01 to 0.1%). The V and J genes are TRBV20-1 and TRBJ2-1; TRBD2 aligns across 13 bases. This CDR3 region has 19 residues. Trimming removed 5 bases from V and 3 bases from J; junction bases left unmatched: 16. The germline CDR1 and CDR2 sequences are DFQATT and SNEGSKA (reference sequence). The CDR3 is CSALLGGTSGILVYNEQFF. The CDR3 bases are TGCAGTGCTCTCCTGGGGGGGACTAGCGGGATTTTGGTCTACAATGAGCAGTTCTTC.

With regard to this clonotype: A read error is possible here, since a much larger clone lies one base away. Since the CDR3 does not end with the conserved phenylalanine or tryptophan, this likely comes from a read error. The chain employs TRBV5-5 and TRBJ2-1; D is unresolved. Trimming removed 4 bases at V and 4 bases at J, with 9 bases between. The CDR3 runs to 13 residues. From germline, CDR1 is SGHKS and CDR2 YYEKEE (reference sequence). The CDR3 nucleotides read TGTGCCAGCAGCCCGGCCCCGTACAATGAGCAGTTCTAC. Protein product: CASSPAPYNEQFY.

This clonotype occurred a few times. The genes are TRBV20-1 and TRBJ2-3; D gene ambiguous. Germline V gene lookup returns CDR1 DFQATT and CDR2 SNEGSKA (reference sequence). The CDR3 has 8 amino acids. The DNA for the CDR3 is TGCAGATTTTCGACGCAGTATTTT. It codes for CRFSTQYF.

The chain carries TRBV20-1 and TRBJ1-1, with no clear D. CDR1 is DFQATT and CDR2 is SNEGSKA in the germline V gene (reference sequence). The CDR3 is 15 residues long. V lost 3 bases and J lost 5, with 19 bases in between. The CDR3 sequence: CSASTLRRGRTEAFF. The DNA of the CDR3 is TGCAGTGCTAGTACTCTCCGGAGAGGGAGAACTGAAGCTTTCTTT.

The chain links TRBV5-1 to TRBJ2-7, with D possibly being TRBD2 (6 bases). The CDR3 length is 15 residues. Germline-derived CDR1 and CDR2 are SGHRS and YFSETQ. Deletions cut 1 base from V and 4 bases from J, with 15 bases between. In DNA, the CDR3 is TGCGCCAGCAGCTTGCCCCGGGAGAGTACGTACGAGCAGTACTTC. Its translation: CASSLPRESTYEQYF.

The rearrangement joins TRBV5-1 to TRBJ2-1, with 9 nucleotides matching TRBD2. Germline loops: CDR1 SGHRS, CDR2 YFSETQ. The ends lost 5 bases at V and 6 bases at J; junction bases unmatched: 0. This CDR3 comprises 12 residues. The CDR3 region has the DNA TGCGCCAGCAGGACTAGCGGCAATGAGCAGTTCTTC. This codes for CASRTSGNEQFF.

V usage is TRBV5-1 and J usage is TRBJ1-3, with D perhaps matching TRBD1 (5 bases). Germline V gives CDR1 SGHRS, CDR2 YFSETQ. The CDR3 is 16 amino acids. Trimming cost V 0 bases and J 2 bases, with 12 bases left between them. CDR3 loop: CASSLASDSPGNTIYF. The CDR3 coding sequence is TGCGCCAGCAGCTTGGCATCCGACAGCCCTGGAAACACCATATATTTT.

This chain connects TRBV12-3 or TRBV12-4 to TRBJ1-2; possibly TRBD1 for D (5 bases). The CDR3 runs to 12 residues. Trimming took 5 bases from V and 4 from J, leaving 8 bases between them. The CDR3 DNA reads TGTGCCAGCAGTACGACAGTCTATGGCTACACCTTC. Encoded protein: CASSTTVYGYTF.

The CDR3 coding sequence is TGCAGTACTAACGCCGGGCCCTCAAACTATGGCTACACCTTC. Its translation: CSTNAGPSNYGYTF. The chain combines TRBV29-1 with TRBJ1-2; D call uncertain. This CDR3 comprises 14 residues. Germline V gives CDR1 SQVTM, CDR2 ANQGSEA.

This clonotype was detected only a few times. The chain links TRBV20-1 to TRBJ2-3, with 8 bases aligning to TRBD2. Germline CDR1 and CDR2: DFQATT and SNEGSKA (reference sequence). V shed 1 base, J shed 2 bases, and the junction held 5 bases outside the gene matches. The CDR3 covers 15 residues. This chain's CDR3 is CSARVTGRATDTQYF. In DNA form, the CDR3 reads TGCAGTGCTAGAGTTACCGGGAGGGCCACAGATACGCAGTATTTT.

The genes are TRBV4-1 and TRBJ1-1, with 10 positions matching TRBD1. Germline CDR1 and CDR2: MGHRA and YSYEKL. CDR3 size: 14 residues. V was pared by 2 bases and J by 5 bases, with 2 bases of the junction left unmatched. The CDR3 bases are TGCGCCAGCAGCCAACTGGACAGGGGGACTGAAGCTTTCTTT. It yields the protein CASSQLDRGTEAFF.

This clonotype was detected only a few times. The V and J genes are TRBV29-1 and TRBJ2-7; 8 bases match TRBD2. This CDR3 is built from 14 residues. V lost 6 bases, J lost 3 bases, and 10 bases stayed unmatched. Germline V CDR1 and CDR2: SQVTM, ANQGSEA. CDR3 protein: CSVITSGSFYEQYF. CDR3 DNA sequence: TGCAGCGTGATAACCAGCGGGAGCTTCTACGAGCAGTACTTC.

This clonotype has just a few counts. This chain uses TRBV20-1 with TRBJ2-7, with unresolved D. Germline CDR1 DFQATT, CDR2 SNEGSKA (reference sequence). The CDR3 covers 15 residues. V dropped 0 bases and J dropped 3 bases, with 15 bases sitting between them. CDR3 sequence: CSARDRLQTSYEQYF. DNA of the CDR3: TGCAGTGCTAGAGATCGACTTCAGACCAGCTACGAGCAGTACTTC.

As regards this clonotype: This may stem from a read error, because a much larger clone lies one nucleotide away. The J gene is TRBJ2-2, the V gene TRBV6-1, with D possibly matching TRBD2 (6 bases). This CDR3 contains 16 residues. CDR1 and CDR2 from the germline V gene are MNHNS and SASEGT. DNA of the CDR3: TGTGCCAGCAGAGCCCCCGGGAGACAGAACACCGGGAAGCTGTTTTTT. Protein: CASRAPGRQNTGKLFF.

This clonotype was counted between two and nine times. V and J are TRBV15 and TRBJ1-5; the D is unclear. This CDR3 is 17 amino acids long. The V end lost 1 base, the J end lost 9 bases, and 22 bases lay between the germline ends. Germline CDR1 LNHNV, CDR2 YYDKDF (reference sequence). This chain's CDR3 is CATSRGGSGGRWGPQHF. Written as DNA, the CDR3 is TGTGCCACCAGCAGAGGAGGGAGCGGAGGGAGGTGGGGGCCCCAGCATTTT.

There are many counts of this clonotype. The chain joins TRBV7-2 to TRBJ1-5; TRBD1 might be the D (5 bases). Germline CDR1 reads SGHTA; CDR2 reads FQGNSA. The CDR3 loop spans 13 amino acids. Trimming removed 5 bases from V and 4 bases from J, with 9 bases in between. The CDR3 nucleotides read TGTGCCAGCAGCCCTCGGGGGAATCAGCCCCAGCATTTT. Its translation is CASSPRGNQPQHF.